Listed below are T cell receptor beta chains from one sample, sequenced in a study of cytotoxic CD8 clonotypes in ibrutinib-treated CLL. Profiling relied on immunoSEQ multiplex PCR, and the TCRdb table lists in-frame clones only, not all of them. The sample includes roughly 190,000 clones, 72% of them seen just once. The sequencing used PBMCs, collected after 24 months of ibrutinib treatment. Receptor source: a human donor with chronic lymphocytic leukemia. CDR3s include the opening cysteine and the closing phenylalanine or tryptophan. A D gene is named only where the DNA matches it firmly. Part of the rows lack a size; the others show once, few, many or a class for expanded clones.

TGCGCCAGCAGCTTGATCCAAGAGACCCAGTACTTC CASSLIQETQYF 12 . TRBJ2-5 TRBV5-1 .
TGTGCCTGGGAGGGTATCATTAGCCTTTTGACGCGGATCTATAGCAATCAGCCCCAGCATTTT CAWEGIISLLTRIYSNQPQHF 21 . TRBJ1-5 TRBV30 .
TGTGCCAGCAGCTTACTGGGGAACACTGAAGCTTTCTTT CASSLLGNTEAFF 13 . TRBJ1-1 TRBV7-6 .
TGTGCCAGCAGCTCTAGCGGGAGGGCTAGCACAGATACGCAGTATTTT CASSSSGRASTDTQYF 16 . TRBJ2-3 TRBV13 TRBD2
TGTGCCAGCAGGAGTACAGGGTCTGGGGCCAACGTCCTGACTTTC CASRSTGSGANVLTF 15 . TRBJ2-6 TRBV9 .
TGTGCCAGTGGGACAGTCCTGAGGCAGCCCCAGCATTTT CASGTVLRQPQHF 13 . TRBJ1-5 TRBV19 TRBD1
TGTGCCAGCTCACTAGAAGGGTTTAGCACAGATACGCAGTATTTT CASSLEGFSTDTQYF 15 . TRBJ2-3 TRBV18 .
TGTGCCAGCAGAACCCAAACTAGTAACTATGGCTACACCTTC CASRTQTSNYGYTF 14 . TRBJ1-2 TRBV5-6 .
TGCGCCAGCAGCCAAGTACAGGCGGGGGCCTACGAGCAGTACTTC CASSQVQAGAYEQYF 15 . TRBJ2-7 TRBV4-3 TRBD2
TGTGCCAACAATGTTAGCCCCGCTAATGAAAAACTGTTTTTT CANNVSPANEKLFF 14 . TRBJ1-4 TRBV2 .
TGTGCCAGCACCCCCCTGGGGTCAAACTATGGCTACACCTTC CASTPLGSNYGYTF 14 many TRBJ1-2 TRBV27 .
TGTGCCAGCAGCCCATTTCTGCGGGGCACAGATACGCAGTATTTT CASSPFLRGTDTQYF 15 . TRBJ2-3 TRBV27 .
TGTGCCAGCATCTTAGGGGGGGCAACTAATGAAAAACTGTTTTTT CASILGGATNEKLFF 15 . TRBJ1-4 TRBV28 .
TGCGCCAGCAGCGGAACAGGGGCTGGGGCCAACGTCCTGACTTTC CASSGTGAGANVLTF 15 . TRBJ2-6 TRBV5-1 TRBD1
TGTGCCAGCAGGACCTACTCTGGGGCCAACGTCCTGACTTTC CASRTYSGANVLTF 14 . TRBJ2-6 TRBV27 .
TGTGCCATCGGGTACCGGTTGGAATACGAGCAGTACTTC CAIGYRLEYEQYF 13 . TRBJ2-7 TRBV10-3 .
TGTGCCAGCAGCTTAGCGGGAGGAACCGGGGAGCTGTTTTTT CASSLAGGTGELFF 14 few TRBJ2-2 TRBV7-9 .
TGTGCCAGCTCACCGGTAAACACCGGGGAGCTGTTTTTT CASSPVNTGELFF 13 . TRBJ2-2 TRBV18 .
TGTGCCAGCAGACGCCTCGGGGACCCCAATCAGCCCCAGCATTTT CASRRLGDPNQPQHF 15 . TRBJ1-5 TRBV6-6 .
TGTGCCAGCAGCCCAGCACCAGTGTTCCACGAGCAGTACTTC CASSPAPVFHEQYF 14 . TRBJ2-7 TRBV9 .
TGTGCCAGCAGCCCCAGGACCGCCGTAGCATACACCGGGGAGCTGTTTTTT CASSPRTAVAYTGELFF 17 . TRBJ2-2 TRBV9 .
TGCGCCAGCAGCTTGGTACGAGAGGCCCAGTACTTC CASSLVREAQYF 12 . TRBJ2-5 TRBV5-1 .